The sequence of this TCR beta chain was determined in a study of blood T cell repertoires in COVID-19. Overall study context: The United States, Italy and Spain provided the acute and convalescent COVID-19 samples. PBMCs, B-cell-depleted T cells, or T cells provided the cDNA or gDNA that made up the material.

Per the authors' pipeline: Estimation of nucleated cell counts relied on the amplification of reference gene primers. Sequencing was performed with immunoSEQ multiplex PCR; in TCRdb, only in-frame clones are kept and a portion is missing. That table supplies the V and J calls and clone size; D and trimming were determined from the DNA. The sample lists about 160,000 clones, 70% to 80% occurring once. The sample was peripheral blood. This TCR came from a man in his fifties or sixties with acute or convalescent COVID-19.

CDR3 nucleotide sequence: TGTGCCAGCAGCTACCTAGAGAACACTGAAGCTTTCTTT. Its translation: CASSYLENTEAFF. The chain links TRBV6-4 to TRBJ1-1; D is unclear. V lost 6 bases to trimming and J lost 1 base, with 9 bases between them. This CDR3 spans 13 amino acids. Looked up from germline, CDR1 is MRHNA and CDR2 is SNTAGT.